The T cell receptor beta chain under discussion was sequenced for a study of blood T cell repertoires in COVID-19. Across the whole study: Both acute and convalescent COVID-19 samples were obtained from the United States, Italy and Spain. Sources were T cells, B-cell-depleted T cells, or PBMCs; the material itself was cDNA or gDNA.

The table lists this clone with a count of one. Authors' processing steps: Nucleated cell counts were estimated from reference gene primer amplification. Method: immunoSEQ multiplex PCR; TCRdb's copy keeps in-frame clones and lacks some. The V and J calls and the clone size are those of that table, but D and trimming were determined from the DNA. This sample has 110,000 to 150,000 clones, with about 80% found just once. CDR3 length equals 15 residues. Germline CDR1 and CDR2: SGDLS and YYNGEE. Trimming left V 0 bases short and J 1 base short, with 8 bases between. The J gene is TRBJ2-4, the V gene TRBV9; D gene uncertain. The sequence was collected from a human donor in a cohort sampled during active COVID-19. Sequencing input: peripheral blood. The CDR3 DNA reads TGTGCCAGCAGCGTAGACGAGTGGGCCAAAAACATTCAGTACTTC. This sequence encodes CASSVDEWAKNIQYF. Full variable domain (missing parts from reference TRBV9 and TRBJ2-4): DSGVTQTPKHLITATGQRVTLRCSPRSGDLSVYWYQQSLDQGLQFLIQYYNGEERAKGNILERFSAQQFPDLHSELNLSSLELGDSALYFCASSVDEWAKNIQYFGAGTRLSVL.